A single T cell receptor (beta chain) is shown here with its context. Antigen specificity is unknown. Being one base from a much bigger clone, this may be a read error. The data belong to a study of tumor and adjacent non-tumor tissue in lung cancer. Background on the study: The patients, some ten men and five or six women, were roughly 30 to 80 with stage I to III disease. The study, taken as a whole, reports: Compared with tumor, normal lung showed significantly lower TCR diversity.

The template was RNA from unsorted bulk tissue. A modified ARM-PCR protocol with three rounds of nested PCR amplified TCRbeta. TCRdb reanalysed the multiplex PCR reads using MiXCR and keeps one entry per CDR3 protein. The table shows 120,000 or so distinct CDR3 sequences, with over 70% occurring only once. V lost 0 bases and J lost 7, with 13 bases in between. This CDR3 is built from 14 residues. Germline CDR1 SGHRS, CDR2 YFSETQ. This clonotype was sampled from a man in his 70s with non-small cell lung cancer. Material: lung tumor tissue. The chain carries TRBV5-1 and TRBJ1-2; TRBD1 might be the D (5 bases). The CDR3 loop is CASSLGQTPCGYTF. DNA for the CDR3: TGCGCCAGCAGCTTGGGACAGACCCCCTGTGGCTACACCTTC.